This TCR beta chain originates from a study of cytomegalovirus exposure and HLA in healthy donors. Researchers ran the PCR with 60 Vbeta and 13 Jbeta primers. The repertoire was sequenced with immunoSEQ multiplex PCR; TCRdb's copy has only in-frame clones and lacks some. The data contain under 200,000 clones, roughly 77% of them singletons. Study outcomes and limitations: Sequences of the TCR beta chain were said to predict the HLA-A and HLA-B alleles of most subjects accurately. In vitro, a few CMV-associated chains proved specific for CMV antigens.

As to this clone: The antigen remains undetermined.

Nominally healthy donors were sampled, though unrecorded immune exposures were likely. Germline assignment: CDR1 SGHRS and CDR2 YFSETQ. The CDR3 is 13 residues long. The rearrangement links TRBV5-1 to TRBJ2-5; the D gene is possibly TRBD1 (5 bases). The J call may be faulty, since TRBJ2-7 better matches the DNA end. The receptor was isolated from a man aged 40-49 years in good health and CMV-seropositive. Sequences were obtained from PBMCs. CDR3 in amino acids: CASSLQGTYEQYF. As DNA, the CDR3 is TGCGCCAGCAGCTTGCAGGGTACCTACGAGCAGTACTTC.